This T cell receptor (beta chain) was sequenced for a study of T-cell memory formation after mild COVID-19. Whole-study context: TCR clusters largely stayed donor specific. Study-wide results and limits: For second-wave clones that peaked at day 37, SARS-CoV-2 specificity went unverified. Chiefly within CM and EM were the contracting CD4+ clones; CD8+ ones were within EMRA.

This clonotype was detected a few times. What it binds is unknown. Constant-segment-primed 5'RACE gave TCR alpha and TCR beta cDNA libraries with sample barcodes and UMIs. Each CDR3 protein gets one entry after TCRdb re-called the 5' RACE reads with MiXCR. The sample consists of 340,000 or so distinct CDR3 sequences, under 15% of them appearing once. Germline V lookup: CDR1 WNHNN, CDR2 SYGVQD (reference sequence). The length of the CDR3 is 13 residues. Trimming removed 6 bases from V and 8 bases from J, with 14 bases in between. V is TRBV10-1 and J is TRBJ2-1, with D possibly called TRBD1 or TRBD2 (7 bases each). Sequencing was done on a sample of PBMCs or a T cell subset sorted from them (not recorded which). The TCR comes from a man between 18 and 29 years old who had mild COVID-19 (a few samples of this study predate the infection). Cell type and time point are not known. CDR3 loop: CASRASGGDEQFF. The CDR3 DNA reads TGCGCCAGCAGGGCCTCAGGGGGGGATGAGCAGTTCTTC.